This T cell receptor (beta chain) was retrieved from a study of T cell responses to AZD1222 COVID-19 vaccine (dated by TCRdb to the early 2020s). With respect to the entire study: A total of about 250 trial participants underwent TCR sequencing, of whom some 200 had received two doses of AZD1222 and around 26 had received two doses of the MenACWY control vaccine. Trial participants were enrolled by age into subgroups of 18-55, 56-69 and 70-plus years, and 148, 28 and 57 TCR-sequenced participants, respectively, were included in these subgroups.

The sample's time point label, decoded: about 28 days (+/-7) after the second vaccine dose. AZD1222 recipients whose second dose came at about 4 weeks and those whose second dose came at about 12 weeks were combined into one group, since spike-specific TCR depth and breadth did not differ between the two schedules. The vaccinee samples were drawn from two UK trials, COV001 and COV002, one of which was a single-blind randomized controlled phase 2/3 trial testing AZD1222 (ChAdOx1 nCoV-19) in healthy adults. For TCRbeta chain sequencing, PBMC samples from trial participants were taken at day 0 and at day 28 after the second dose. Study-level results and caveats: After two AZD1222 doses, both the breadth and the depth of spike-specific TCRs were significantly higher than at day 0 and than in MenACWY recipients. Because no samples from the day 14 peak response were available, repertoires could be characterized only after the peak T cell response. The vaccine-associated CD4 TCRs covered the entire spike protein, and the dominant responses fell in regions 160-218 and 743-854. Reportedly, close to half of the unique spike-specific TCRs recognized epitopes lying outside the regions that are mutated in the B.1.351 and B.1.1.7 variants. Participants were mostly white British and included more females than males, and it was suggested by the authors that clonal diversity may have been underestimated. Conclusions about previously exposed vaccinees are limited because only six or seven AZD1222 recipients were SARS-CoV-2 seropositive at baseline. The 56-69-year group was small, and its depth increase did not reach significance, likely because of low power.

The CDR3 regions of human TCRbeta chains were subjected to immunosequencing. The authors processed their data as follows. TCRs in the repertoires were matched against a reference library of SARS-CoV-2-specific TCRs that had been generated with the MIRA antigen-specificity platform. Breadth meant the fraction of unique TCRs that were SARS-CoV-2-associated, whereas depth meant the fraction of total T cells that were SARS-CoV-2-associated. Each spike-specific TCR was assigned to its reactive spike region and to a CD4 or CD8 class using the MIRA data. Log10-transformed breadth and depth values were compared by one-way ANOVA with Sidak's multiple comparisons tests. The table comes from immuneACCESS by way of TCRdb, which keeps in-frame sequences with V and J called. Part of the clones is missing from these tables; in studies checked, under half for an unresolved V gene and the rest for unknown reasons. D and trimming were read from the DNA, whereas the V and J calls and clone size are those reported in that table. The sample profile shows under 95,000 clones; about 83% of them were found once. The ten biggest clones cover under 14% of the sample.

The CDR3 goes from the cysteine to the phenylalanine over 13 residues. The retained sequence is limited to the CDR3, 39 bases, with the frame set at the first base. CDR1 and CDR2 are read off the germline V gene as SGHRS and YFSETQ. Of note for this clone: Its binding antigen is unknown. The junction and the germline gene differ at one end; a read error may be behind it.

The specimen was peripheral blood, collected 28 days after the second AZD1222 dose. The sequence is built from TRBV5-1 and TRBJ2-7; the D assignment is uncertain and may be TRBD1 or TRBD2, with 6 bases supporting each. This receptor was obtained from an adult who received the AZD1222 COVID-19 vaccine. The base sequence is TGCGCCAGCAGCTTCCTACTACAGGGAAGGAGGGACTTC. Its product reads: CASSFLLQGRRDF.